Each of the 6 T cell receptor beta chains below was sequenced from the same sample in a study of type 1 regulatory T cells. Using its own MiXCR run on the reads, TCRdb lists one record per CDR3 protein. The sample has approximately 72,000 distinct CDR3 sequences, around 60% seen once. These receptors have no known antigen. The sequencing sample was made of cultured T cells, either the whole culture or a sorted T cell fraction (not recorded which). Noted subset: Tr1-enriched cell product generated in vitro against host alloantigens. These receptors all stem from a human donor in good health.

This chain connects TRBV28 to TRBJ2-1; TRBD2 matches 7 bases. Germline V CDR1 and CDR2: MDHEN, SYDVKM. The CDR3 length is 14 residues. V was pared by 6 bases and J by 5 bases, with 7 bases of the junction left unmatched. CDR3 sequence (DNA): TGTGCCAGCAGGGAGCAGCGGGGCAACAATGAGCAGTTCTTC. Translating it yields CASREQRGNNEQFF.

This clonotype was observed a few times. This sequence joins TRBV5-5 and TRBJ2-5, with D possibly matching TRBD2 (5 bases). Trimming cost V 4 bases and J 1 base, with 14 bases left between them. Germline CDR1 is SGHKS and CDR2 is YYEKEE (reference sequence). This CDR3 comprises 15 residues. This CDR3 is CASSLGPAVQETQYF. For the CDR3, the DNA is TGTGCCAGCAGCCTAGGACCAGCGGTCCAAGAGACCCAGTACTTC.

The rearrangement uses TRBV5-1 and TRBJ2-7; D perhaps matches TRBD1 (5 bases). V lost 4 bases and J lost 0, with 14 bases in between. The CDR3 contains 15 residues. CDR1 is SGHRS, CDR2 YFSETQ, per germline. In nucleotides, the CDR3 is TGCGCCAGCAGCGAAAGGGGTACGTACTCCTACGAGCAGTACTTC. Protein: CASSERGTYSYEQYF.

This chain connects TRBV2 to TRBJ1-1, with a possible D match to TRBD1 (5 bases). The CDR3 extends over 13 amino acids. The V end lost 7 bases, the J end lost 3 bases, and 12 bases lay between the germline ends. The germline V gene has CDR1 SNHLY and CDR2 FYNNEI. CDR3 DNA sequence: TGTGCCAGCATGCGGGGGATGGACACTGAAGCTTTCTTT. Translated, it gives CASMRGMDTEAFF.

In its sample, this clonotype was seen a few times. The gene calls are TRBV7-8 and TRBJ1-1; D not resolved. Per the germline V gene, CDR1 is SGHVS and CDR2 is FQNEAQ. Between the trimmed V and J ends, which lost 5 bases and 1 base, there was a span of 11 bases. This CDR3 spans 14 amino acids. CDR3 DNA sequence: TGTGCCAGCAGCCTAAACGACGGGAACACTGAAGCTTTCTTT. Translation: CASSLNDGNTEAFF.

This chain joins TRBV11-2 and TRBJ2-1, with 7 bases matching TRBD2. The V gene end was trimmed by 4 bases and the J gene end by 0 bases; junction bases not matched to a gene: 6. The V gene's germline CDR1 is SGHAT and CDR2 FQNNGV. The CDR3 has 16 amino acids. The CDR3 region has the DNA TGTGCCAGCAGCTCATGGGGCGGGAGCTCCTACAATGAGCAGTTCTTC. It yields the protein CASSSWGGSSYNEQFF.